This T cell receptor (beta chain) is drawn from a study of cytomegalovirus exposure and HLA in healthy donors. Profiling relied on immunoSEQ multiplex PCR, and the TCRdb table lists in-frame clones only, not all of them. In the table there are roughly 220,000 clones, roughly 88% of which are singletons. Note on this clone: Its matching antigen is unknown.

V lost 0 bases and J 0 bases, leaving 10 bases between the germline ends. This CDR3 has 16 amino acids. Per the germline V gene, CDR1 is MGHRA and CDR2 is YSYEKL. Regarding the study as a whole: Through in vitro validation, a few CMV-associated chains were shown to be specific for CMV antigens. A list of 164 TCR beta chains associated with cytomegalovirus was given.

The sample comprised PBMCs. The receptor was isolated from a woman aged 30 to 39 in good health and CMV-seropositive. J is TRBJ2-3 and V is TRBV4-1; weak D call: TRBD2 (6 bases). The CDR3 DNA is TGCGCCAGCAGCCAAGATGCAGCGGGTAGCACAGATACGCAGTATTTT. Its protein product is CASSQDAAGSTDTQYF.